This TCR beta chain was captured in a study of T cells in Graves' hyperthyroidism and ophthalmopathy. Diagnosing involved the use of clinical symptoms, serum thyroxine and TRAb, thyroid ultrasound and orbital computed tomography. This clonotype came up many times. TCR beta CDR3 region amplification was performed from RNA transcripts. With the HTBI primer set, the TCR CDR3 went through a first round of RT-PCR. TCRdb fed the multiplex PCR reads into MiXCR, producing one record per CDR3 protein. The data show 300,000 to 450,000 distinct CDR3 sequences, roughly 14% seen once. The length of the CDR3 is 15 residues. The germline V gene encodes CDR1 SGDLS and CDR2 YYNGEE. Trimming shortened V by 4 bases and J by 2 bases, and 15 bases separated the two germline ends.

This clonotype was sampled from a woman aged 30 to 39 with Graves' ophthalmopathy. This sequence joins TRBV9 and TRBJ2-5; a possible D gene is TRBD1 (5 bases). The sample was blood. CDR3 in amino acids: CASSPQTTDQETQYF. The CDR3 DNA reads TGTGCCAGCAGCCCACAAACGACAGATCAAGAGACCCAGTACTTC.